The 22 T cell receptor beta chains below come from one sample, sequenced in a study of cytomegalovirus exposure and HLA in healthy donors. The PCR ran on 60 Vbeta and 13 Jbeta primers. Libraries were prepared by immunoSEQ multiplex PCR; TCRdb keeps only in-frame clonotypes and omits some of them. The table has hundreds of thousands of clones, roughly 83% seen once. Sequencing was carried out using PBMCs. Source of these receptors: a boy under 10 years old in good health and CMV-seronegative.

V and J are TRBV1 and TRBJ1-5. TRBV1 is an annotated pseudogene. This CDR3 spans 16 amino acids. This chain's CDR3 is CTSSQEDEGRRQPQHF. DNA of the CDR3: TGCACCAGCAGCCAAGAGGACGAGGGGAGGAGGCAGCCCCAGCATTTT.

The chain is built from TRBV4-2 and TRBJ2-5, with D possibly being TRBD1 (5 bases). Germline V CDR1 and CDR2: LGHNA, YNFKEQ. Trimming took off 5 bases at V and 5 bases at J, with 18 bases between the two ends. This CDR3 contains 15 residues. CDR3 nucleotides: TGTGCCAGCAGCACAGAGGTGGCAGGGCCCGAGACCCAGTACTTC. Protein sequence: CASSTEVAGPETQYF.

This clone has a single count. As DNA, the CDR3 is TGTGCCAGCGAGAGTAATCCAGGGGTAGGCGGCTACACCTTC. This translates into CASESNPGVGGYTF. The chain uses TRBV6-1 and TRBJ1-2; possible D gene TRBD1, 6 bases. The CDR3 extends over 14 amino acids. Germline assignment: CDR1 MNHNS and CDR2 SASEGT. Deletions cut 8 bases from V and 8 bases from J, with 21 bases between.

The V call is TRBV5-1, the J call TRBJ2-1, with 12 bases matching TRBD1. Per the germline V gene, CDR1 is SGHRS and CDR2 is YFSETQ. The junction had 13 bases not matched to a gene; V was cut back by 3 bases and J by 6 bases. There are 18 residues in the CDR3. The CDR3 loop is CASSSDPSGTGGRNEQFF. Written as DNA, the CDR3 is TGCGCCAGCAGCTCCGACCCCTCCGGGACAGGGGGCCGCAATGAGCAGTTCTTC.

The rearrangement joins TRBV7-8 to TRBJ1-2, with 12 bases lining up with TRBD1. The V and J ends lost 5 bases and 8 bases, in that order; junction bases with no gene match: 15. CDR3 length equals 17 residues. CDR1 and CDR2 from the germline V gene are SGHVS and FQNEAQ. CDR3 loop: CASSRYSGWDRGHGYTF. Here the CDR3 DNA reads TGTGCCAGCAGCCGCTACTCTGGGTGGGACAGGGGGCACGGCTACACCTTC.

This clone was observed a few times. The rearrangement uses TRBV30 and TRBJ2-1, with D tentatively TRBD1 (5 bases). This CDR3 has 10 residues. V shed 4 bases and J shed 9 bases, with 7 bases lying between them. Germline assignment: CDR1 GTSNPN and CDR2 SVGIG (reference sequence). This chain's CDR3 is CAWNQGEQFF. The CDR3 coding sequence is TGTGCCTGGAACCAGGGTGAGCAGTTCTTC.

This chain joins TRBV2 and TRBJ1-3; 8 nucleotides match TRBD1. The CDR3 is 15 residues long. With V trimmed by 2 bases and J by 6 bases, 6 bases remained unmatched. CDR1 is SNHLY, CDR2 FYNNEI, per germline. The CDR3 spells CASSELAGGLNTIYF. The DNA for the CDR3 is TGTGCCAGCAGTGAATTGGCAGGGGGCTTAAACACCATATATTTT. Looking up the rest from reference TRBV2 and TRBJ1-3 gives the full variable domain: EPEVTQTPSHQVTQMGQEVILRCVPISNHLYFYWYRQILGQKVEFLVSFYNNEISEKSEIFDDQFSVERPDGSNFTLKIRSTKLEDSAMYFCASSELAGGLNTIYFGEGSWLTVV.

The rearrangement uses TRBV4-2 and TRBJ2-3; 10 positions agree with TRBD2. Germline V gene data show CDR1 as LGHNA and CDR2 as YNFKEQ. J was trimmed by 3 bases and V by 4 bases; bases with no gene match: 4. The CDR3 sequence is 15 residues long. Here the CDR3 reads CASSLLAGATDTQYF. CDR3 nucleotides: TGTGCCAGCAGCCTTCTAGCGGGAGCAACAGATACGCAGTATTTT.

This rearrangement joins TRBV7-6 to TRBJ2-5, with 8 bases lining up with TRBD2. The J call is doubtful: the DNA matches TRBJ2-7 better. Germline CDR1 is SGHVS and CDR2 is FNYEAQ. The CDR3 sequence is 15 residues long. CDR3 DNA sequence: TGTGCCAGCAGCTTATCTGGCGGGAGGAACTACGAGCAGTACTTC. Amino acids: CASSLSGGRNYEQYF.

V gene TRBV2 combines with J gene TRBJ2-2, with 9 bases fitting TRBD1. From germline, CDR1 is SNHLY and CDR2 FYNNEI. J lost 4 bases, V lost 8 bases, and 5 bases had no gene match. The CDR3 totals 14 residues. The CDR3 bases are TGTGCCAGCGGCGGGACAGGGCGCACCGGGGAGCTGTTTTTT. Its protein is CASGGTGRTGELFF.

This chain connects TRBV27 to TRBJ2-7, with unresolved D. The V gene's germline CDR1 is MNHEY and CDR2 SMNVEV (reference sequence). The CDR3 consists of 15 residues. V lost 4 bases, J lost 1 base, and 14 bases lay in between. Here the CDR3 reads CASSWQYDLSYEQYF. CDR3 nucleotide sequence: TGTGCCAGCAGTTGGCAGTATGATCTTTCCTACGAGCAGTACTTC.

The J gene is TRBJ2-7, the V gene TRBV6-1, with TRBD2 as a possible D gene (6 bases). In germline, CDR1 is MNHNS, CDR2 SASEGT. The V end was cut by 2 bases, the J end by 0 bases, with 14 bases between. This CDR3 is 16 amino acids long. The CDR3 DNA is TGTGCCAGCAGTGAACGTCGGGGGATCAGCTCCTACGAGCAGTACTTC. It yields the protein CASSERRGISSYEQYF.

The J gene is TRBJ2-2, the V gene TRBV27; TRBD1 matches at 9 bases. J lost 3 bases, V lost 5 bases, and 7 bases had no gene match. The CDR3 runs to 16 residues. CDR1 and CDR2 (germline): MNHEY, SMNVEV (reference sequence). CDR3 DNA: TGTGCCAGCAGTCTACCCCGGACAGGGGACACCGGGGAGCTGTTTTTT. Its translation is CASSLPRTGDTGELFF.

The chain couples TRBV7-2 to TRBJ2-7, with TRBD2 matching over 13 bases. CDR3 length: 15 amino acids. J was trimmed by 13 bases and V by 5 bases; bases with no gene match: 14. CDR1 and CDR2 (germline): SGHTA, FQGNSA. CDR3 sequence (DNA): TGTGCCAGCAGCCCGGCCGGGACTAGCGGGGCTTTTTCTTACTTC. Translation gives CASSPAGTSGAFSYF.

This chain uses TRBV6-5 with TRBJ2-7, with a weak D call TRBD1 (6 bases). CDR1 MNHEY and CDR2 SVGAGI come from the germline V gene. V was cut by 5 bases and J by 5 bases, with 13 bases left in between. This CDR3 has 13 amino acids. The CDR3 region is CASSRSRGHEQYF. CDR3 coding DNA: TGTGCCAGCAGTCGGTCCAGGGGTCACGAGCAGTACTTC.

CDR3 coding DNA: TGTGCCAGCAGCTGGGGACAGTATCCCTACGAGCAGTACTTC. This encodes CASSWGQYPYEQYF. The chain combines TRBV7-9 with TRBJ2-5, with 7 bases matching TRBD1. The better agreement between TRBJ2-7 and the DNA end casts doubt on the J call. The CDR3 is made up of 14 amino acids. Germline CDR1 and CDR2: SEHNR and FQNEAQ (reference sequence).

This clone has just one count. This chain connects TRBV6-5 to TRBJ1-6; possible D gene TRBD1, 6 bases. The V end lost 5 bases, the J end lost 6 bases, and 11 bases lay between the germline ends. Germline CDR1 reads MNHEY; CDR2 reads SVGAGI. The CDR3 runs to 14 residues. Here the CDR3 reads CASSATGFNSPLHF. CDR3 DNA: TGTGCCAGCAGTGCCACAGGGTTTAATTCACCCCTCCACTTT.

CDR3 nucleotides: TGTGCCGGACTAGGGAGCAATCAGCCCCAGCATTTT. This encodes CAGLGSNQPQHF. The V gene is TRBV7-2, the J gene TRBJ1-5, with D unresolved. V was clipped by 11 bases and J by 1 base, with 9 bases between them. The germline CDR1 and CDR2 sequences are SGHTA and FQGNSA. The CDR3 covers 12 residues. The full variable domain, its missing parts supplied by reference TRBV7-2 and TRBJ1-5, is GAGVSQSPSNKVTEKGKDVELRCDPISGHTALYWYRQSLGQGLEFLIYFQGNSAPDKSGLPSDRFSAERTGGSVSTLTIQRTQQEDSAVYLCAGLGSNQPQHFGDGTRLSIL.

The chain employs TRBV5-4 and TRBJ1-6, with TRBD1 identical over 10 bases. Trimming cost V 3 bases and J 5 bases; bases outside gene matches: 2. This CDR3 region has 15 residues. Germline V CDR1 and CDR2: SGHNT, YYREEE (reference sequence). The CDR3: CASSSGTGDNSPLHF. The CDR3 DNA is TGTGCCAGCAGCTCCGGGACAGGGGATAATTCACCCCTCCACTTT.

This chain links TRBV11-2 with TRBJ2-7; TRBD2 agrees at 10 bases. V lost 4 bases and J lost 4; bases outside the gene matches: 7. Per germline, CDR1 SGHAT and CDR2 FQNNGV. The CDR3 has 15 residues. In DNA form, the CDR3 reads TGTGCCAGCAGCTCCTCCGGGACTAGCGATTACGAGCAGTACTTC. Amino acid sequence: CASSSSGTSDYEQYF. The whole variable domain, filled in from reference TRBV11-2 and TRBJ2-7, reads EAGVAQSPRYKIIEKRQSVAFWCNPISGHATLYWYQQILGQGPKLLIQFQNNGVVDDSQLPKDRFSAERLKGVDSTLKIQPAKLEDSAVYLCASSSSGTSDYEQYFGPGTRLTVT.

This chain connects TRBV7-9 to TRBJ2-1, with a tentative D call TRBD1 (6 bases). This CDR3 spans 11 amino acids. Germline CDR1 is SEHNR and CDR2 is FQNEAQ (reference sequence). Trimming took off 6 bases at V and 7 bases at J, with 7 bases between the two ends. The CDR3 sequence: CASSTGNEQFF. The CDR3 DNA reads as TGTGCCAGCAGTACAGGGAATGAGCAGTTCTTC. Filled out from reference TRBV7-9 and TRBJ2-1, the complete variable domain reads DTGVSQNPRHKITKRGQNVTFRCDPISEHNRLYWYRQTLGQGPEFLTYFQNEAQLEKSRLLSDRFSAERPKGSFSTLEIQRTEQGDSAMYLCASSTGNEQFFGPGTRLTVL.

The CDR3 loop reads CATKGLAGGSDEQFF. The CDR3 coding sequence is TGTGCCACCAAGGGGCTAGCGGGAGGTTCCGATGAGCAGTTCTTC. V and J are TRBV19 and TRBJ2-1; 11 bases fit TRBD2. The CDR3 spans 15 residues. V was pared by 10 bases and J by 8 bases, with 13 bases of the junction left unmatched. Germline assignment: CDR1 LNHDA and CDR2 SQIVND (reference sequence).